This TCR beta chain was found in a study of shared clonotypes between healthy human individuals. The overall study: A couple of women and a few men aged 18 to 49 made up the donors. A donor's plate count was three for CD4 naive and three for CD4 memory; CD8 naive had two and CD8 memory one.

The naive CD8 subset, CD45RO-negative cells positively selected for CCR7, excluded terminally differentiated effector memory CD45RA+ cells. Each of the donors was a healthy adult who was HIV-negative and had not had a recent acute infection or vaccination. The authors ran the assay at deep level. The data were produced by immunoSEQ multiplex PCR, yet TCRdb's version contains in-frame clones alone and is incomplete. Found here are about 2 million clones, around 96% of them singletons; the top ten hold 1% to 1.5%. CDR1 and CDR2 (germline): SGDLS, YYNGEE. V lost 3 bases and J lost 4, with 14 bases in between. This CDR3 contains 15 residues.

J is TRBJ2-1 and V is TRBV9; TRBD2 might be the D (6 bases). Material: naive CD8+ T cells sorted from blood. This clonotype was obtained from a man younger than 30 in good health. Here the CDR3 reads CASSASGLDYNEQFF. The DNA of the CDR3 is TGTGCCAGCAGCGCGTCGGGACTGGATTACAATGAGCAGTTCTTC. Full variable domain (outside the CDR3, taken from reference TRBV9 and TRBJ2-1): DSGVTQTPKHLITATGQRVTLRCSPRSGDLSVYWYQQSLDQGLQFLIQYYNGEERAKGNILERFSAQQFPDLHSELNLSSLELGDSALYFCASSASGLDYNEQFFGPGTRLTVL.